This entry describes one T cell receptor beta chain. Its antigen is still unknown. The CDR3 has 15 amino acids. V trimming: 1 base; J trimming: 8 bases; junction bases outside the gene matches: 10. Germline V lookup: CDR1 LNHNV, CDR2 YYDKDF (reference sequence). The sample is drawn from a study of T cell responses to AZD1222 COVID-19 vaccine. General observations from the study: White British ancestry dominated among donors, who included more females, and clonal diversity was possibly underestimated. Of spike-specific TCRs, nearly half reportedly target regions left unmutated in variants.

Clones were read by immunoSEQ multiplex PCR, and TCRdb kept only the in-frame ones, dropping some. The sample has just over 150,000 clones, 85% to 95% seen once. Sample: peripheral blood, taken 28 days after the second AZD1222 dose. V is TRBV15 and J is TRBJ1-2; TRBD1 aligns across 7 bases. The receptor comes from an adult who received the AZD1222 COVID-19 vaccine. CDR3 loop: CATSRGTGNMKGYTF. The CDR3 region has the DNA TGTGCCACCAGCAGAGGGACAGGAAATATGAAAGGCTACACCTTC.